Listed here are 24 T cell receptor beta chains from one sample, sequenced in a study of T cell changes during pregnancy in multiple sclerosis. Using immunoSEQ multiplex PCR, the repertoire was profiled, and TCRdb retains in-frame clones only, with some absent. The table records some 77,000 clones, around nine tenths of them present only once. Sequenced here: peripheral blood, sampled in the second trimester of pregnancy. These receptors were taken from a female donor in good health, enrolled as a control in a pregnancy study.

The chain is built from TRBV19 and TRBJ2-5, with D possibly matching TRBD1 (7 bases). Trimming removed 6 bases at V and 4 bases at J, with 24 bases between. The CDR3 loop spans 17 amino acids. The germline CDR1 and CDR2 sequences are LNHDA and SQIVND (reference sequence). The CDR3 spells CASSSSVAGGIRETQYF. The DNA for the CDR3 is TGTGCCAGTAGCTCATCTGTGGCAGGGGGGATTAGAGAGACCCAGTACTTC.

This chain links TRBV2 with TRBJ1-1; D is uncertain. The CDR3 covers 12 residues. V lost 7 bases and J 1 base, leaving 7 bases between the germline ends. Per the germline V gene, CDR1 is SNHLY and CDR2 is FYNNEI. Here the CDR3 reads CASIRGNTEAFF. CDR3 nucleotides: TGTGCCAGCATACGAGGGAACACTGAAGCTTTCTTT. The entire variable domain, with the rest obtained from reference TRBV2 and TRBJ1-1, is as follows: EPEVTQTPSHQVTQMGQEVILRCVPISNHLYFYWYRQILGQKVEFLVSFYNNEISEKSEIFDDQFSVERPDGSNFTLKIRSTKLEDSAMYFCASIRGNTEAFFGQGTRLTVV.

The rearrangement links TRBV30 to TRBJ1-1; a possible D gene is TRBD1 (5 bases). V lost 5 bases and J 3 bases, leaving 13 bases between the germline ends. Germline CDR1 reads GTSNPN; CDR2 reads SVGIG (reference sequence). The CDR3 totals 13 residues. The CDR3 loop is CAWDLLGDTEAFF. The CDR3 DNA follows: TGTGCCTGGGACCTTCTAGGGGACACTGAAGCTTTCTTT. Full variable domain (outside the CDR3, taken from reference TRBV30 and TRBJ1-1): SQTIHQWPATLVQPVGSPLSLECTVEGTSNPNLYWYRQAAGRGLQLLFYSVGIGQISSEVPQNLSASRPQDRQFILSSKKLLLSDSGFYLCAWDLLGDTEAFFGQGTRLTVV.

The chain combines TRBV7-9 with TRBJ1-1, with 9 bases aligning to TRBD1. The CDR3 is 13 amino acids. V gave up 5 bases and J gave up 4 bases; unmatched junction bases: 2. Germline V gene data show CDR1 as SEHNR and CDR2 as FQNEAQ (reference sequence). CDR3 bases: TGTGCCAGCAGCGCACAGGGGGCCACTGAAGCTTTCTTT. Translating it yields CASSAQGATEAFF.

The CDR3 DNA reads TGCGCCAGCAGCGTAAGGACAGGGCAGAACACTGAAGCTTTCTTT. It codes for CASSVRTGQNTEAFF. The gene calls are TRBV5-1 and TRBJ1-1; 8 nucleotides match TRBD1. V shed 4 bases and J 1 base; nucleotides not matched to a gene: 6. The germline gives CDR1 SGHRS, CDR2 YFSETQ. This CDR3 is 15 amino acids long.

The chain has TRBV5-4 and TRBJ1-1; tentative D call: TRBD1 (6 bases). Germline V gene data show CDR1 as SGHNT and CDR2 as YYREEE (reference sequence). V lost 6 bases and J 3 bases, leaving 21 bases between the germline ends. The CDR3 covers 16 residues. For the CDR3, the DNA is TGTGCCAGCATCTCCTTACCCACAGGGCATGACACTGAAGCTTTCTTT. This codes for CASISLPTGHDTEAFF. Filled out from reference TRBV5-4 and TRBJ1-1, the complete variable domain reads ETGVTQSPTHLIKTRGQQVTLRCSSQSGHNTVSWYQQALGQGPQFIFQYYREEENGRGNFPPRFSGLQFPNYSSELNVNALELDDSALYLCASISLPTGHDTEAFFGQGTRLTVV.

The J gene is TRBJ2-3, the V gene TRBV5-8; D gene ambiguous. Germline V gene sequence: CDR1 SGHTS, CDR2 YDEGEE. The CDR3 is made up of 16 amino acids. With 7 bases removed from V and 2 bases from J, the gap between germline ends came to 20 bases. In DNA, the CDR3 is TGTGCCAGCCAAGGATATTCAGGCAGCCACACAGATACGCAGTATTTT. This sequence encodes CASQGYSGSHTDTQYF. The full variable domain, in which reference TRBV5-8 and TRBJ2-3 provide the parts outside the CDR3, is EAGVTQSPTHLIKTRGQQATLRCSPISGHTSVYWYQQALGLGLQFLLWYDEGEERNRGNFPPRFSGRQFPNYSSELNVNALELEDSALYLCASQGYSGSHTDTQYFGPGTRLTVL.

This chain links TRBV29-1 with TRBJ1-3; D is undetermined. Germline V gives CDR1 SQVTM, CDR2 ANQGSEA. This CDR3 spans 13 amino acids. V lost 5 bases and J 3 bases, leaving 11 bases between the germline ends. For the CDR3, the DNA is TGCAGCGTTACTAATCTTGGTGGAAACACCATATATTTT. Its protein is CSVTNLGGNTIYF. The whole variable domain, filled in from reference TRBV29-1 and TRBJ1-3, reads SAVISQKPSRDICQRGTSLTIQCQVDSQVTMMFWYRQQPGQSLTLIATANQGSEATYESGFVIDKFPISRPNLTFSTLTVSNMSPEDSSIYLCSVTNLGGNTIYFGEGSWLTVV.

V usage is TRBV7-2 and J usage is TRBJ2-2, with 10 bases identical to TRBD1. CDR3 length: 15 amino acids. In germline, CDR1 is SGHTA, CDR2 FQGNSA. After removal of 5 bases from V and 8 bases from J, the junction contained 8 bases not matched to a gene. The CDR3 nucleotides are TGTGCCAGCAGCGGAGGACAGGGGGGGGCGGGGGAGCTGTTTTTT. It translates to CASSGGQGGAGELFF.

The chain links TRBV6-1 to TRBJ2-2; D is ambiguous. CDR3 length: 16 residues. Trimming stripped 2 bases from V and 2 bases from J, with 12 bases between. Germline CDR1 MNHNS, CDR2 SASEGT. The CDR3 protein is CASSEWAHDNTGELFF. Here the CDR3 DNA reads TGTGCCAGCAGTGAATGGGCCCACGACAACACCGGGGAGCTGTTTTTT.

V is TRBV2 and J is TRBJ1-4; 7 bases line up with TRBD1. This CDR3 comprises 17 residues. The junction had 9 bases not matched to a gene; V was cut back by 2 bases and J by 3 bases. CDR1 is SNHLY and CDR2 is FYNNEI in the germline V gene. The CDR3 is CASSELPGQAPNEKLFF. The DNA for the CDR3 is TGTGCCAGCAGTGAATTACCAGGACAGGCTCCTAATGAAAAACTGTTTTTT.

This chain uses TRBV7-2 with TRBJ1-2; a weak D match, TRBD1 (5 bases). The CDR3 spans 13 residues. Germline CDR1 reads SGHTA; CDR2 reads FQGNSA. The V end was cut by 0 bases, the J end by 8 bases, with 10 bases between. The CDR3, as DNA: TGTGCCAGCAGCTTAGCACAGGAAGGAGGCTACACCTTC. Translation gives CASSLAQEGGYTF.

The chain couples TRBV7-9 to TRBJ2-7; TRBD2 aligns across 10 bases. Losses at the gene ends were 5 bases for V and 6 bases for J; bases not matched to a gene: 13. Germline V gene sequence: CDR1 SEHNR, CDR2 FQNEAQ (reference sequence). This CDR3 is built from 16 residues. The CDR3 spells CASSRPTSGGAVEQYF. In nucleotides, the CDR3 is TGTGCCAGCAGCCGACCCACCAGCGGGGGGGCCGTCGAGCAGTACTTC.

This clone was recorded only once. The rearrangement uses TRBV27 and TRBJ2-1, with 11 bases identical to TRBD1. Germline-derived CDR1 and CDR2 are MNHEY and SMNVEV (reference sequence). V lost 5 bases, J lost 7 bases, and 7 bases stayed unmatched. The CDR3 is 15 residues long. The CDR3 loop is CASSPGTGGGNEQFF. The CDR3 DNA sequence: TGTGCCAGCAGTCCAGGGACAGGGGGAGGAAATGAGCAGTTCTTC.

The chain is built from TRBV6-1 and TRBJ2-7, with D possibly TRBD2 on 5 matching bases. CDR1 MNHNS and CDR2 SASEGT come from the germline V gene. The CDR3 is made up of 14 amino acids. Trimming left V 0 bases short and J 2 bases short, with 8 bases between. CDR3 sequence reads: CASSEAGSPYEQYF. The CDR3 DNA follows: TGTGCCAGCAGTGAAGCAGGGAGCCCCTACGAGCAGTACTTC.

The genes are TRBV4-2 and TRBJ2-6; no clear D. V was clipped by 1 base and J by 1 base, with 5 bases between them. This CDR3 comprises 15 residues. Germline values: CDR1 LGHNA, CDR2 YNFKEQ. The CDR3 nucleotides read TGTGCCAGCAGCCAAGTAGTGTCTGGGGCCAACGTCCTGACTTTC. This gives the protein CASSQVVSGANVLTF.

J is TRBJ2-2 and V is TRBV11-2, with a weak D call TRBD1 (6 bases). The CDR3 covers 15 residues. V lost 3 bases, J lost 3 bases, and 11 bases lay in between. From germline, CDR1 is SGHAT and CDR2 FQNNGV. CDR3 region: CASSFKGDHTGELFF. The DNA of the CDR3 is TGTGCCAGCAGCTTTAAGGGGGACCACACCGGGGAGCTGTTTTTT.

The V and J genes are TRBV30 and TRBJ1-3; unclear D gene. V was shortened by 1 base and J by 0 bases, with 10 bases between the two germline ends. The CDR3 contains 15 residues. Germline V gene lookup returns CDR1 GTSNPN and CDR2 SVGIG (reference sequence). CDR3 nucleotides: TGTGCCTGGAGTGGCGGCGACTTCTCTGGAAACACCATATATTTT. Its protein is CAWSGGDFSGNTIYF.

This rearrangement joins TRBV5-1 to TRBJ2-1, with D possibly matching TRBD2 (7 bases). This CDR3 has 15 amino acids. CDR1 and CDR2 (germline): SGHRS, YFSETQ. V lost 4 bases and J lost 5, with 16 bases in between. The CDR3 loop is CASSPGASGNNEQFF. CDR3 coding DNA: TGCGCCAGCAGCCCAGGGGCTAGCGGAAACAATGAGCAGTTCTTC.

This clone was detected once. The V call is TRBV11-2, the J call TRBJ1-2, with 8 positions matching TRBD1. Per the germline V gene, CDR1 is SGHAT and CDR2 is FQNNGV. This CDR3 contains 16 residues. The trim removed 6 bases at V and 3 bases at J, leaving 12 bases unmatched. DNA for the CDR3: TGTGCCAGCAGACCCCTTCGTTCACAGGGGGACTATGGCTACACCTTC. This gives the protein CASRPLRSQGDYGYTF.

As DNA, the CDR3 is TGTGCCAGCAGCCCTGGACTAGTCCCTCAGTACGAGCAGTACTTC. Amino acids: CASSPGLVPQYEQYF. The chain recombines TRBV6-5 with TRBJ2-7; 7 bases agree with TRBD2. Germline CDR1 and CDR2: MNHEY and SVGAGI. The junction had 12 bases not matched to a gene; V was cut back by 6 bases and J by 4 bases. CDR3 size: 15 residues.

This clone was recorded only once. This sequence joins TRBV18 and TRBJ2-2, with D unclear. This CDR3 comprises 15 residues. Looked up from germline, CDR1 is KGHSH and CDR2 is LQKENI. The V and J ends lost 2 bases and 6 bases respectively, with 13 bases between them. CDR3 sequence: CASSPAAGPAGELFF. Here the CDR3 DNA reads TGTGCCAGCTCACCAGCGGCCGGCCCAGCCGGGGAGCTGTTTTTT.

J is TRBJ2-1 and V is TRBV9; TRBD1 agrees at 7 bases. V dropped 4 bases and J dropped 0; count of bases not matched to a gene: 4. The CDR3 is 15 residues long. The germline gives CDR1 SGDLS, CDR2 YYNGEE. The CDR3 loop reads CASSKGQSSYNEQFF. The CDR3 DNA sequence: TGTGCCAGCAGCAAGGGACAGTCCTCCTACAATGAGCAGTTCTTC.

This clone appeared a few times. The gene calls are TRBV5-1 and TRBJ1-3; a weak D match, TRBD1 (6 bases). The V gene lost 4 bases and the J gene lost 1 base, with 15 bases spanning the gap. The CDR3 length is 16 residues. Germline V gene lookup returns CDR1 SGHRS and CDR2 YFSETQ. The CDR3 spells CASSRSDRKSGNTIYF. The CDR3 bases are TGCGCCAGCAGCCGTAGCGACAGGAAATCTGGAAACACCATATATTTT.